This T cell receptor (beta chain) was identified in a study of blood T cell repertoires in COVID-19 (TCRdb year 2020). In the study overall: Samples from collaborators originated in the United States, Italy and Spain and spanned both the acute and convalescent phases of COVID-19. The repertoires were released in a freely available public database meant as a resource for research on the immune response to SARS-CoV-2. Subjects who had been exposed to COVID-19, were actively infected with it, or had recovered from it provided the deeply sampled blood TCRbeta repertoires that made up the dataset. The prospective study material was composed of cDNA or gDNA derived from T cells, B-cell-depleted T cells, or PBMCs. The samples were drawn from the first 160 participants of the ongoing ImmuneRACE study and from about 1,200 subjects provided by 6 global collaborators. Where HLA class I and class II types were available, the types were taken from metadata supplied by the sample provider, not from assay-based typing. Sample metadata almost always included a de-identified subject ID, COVID-19 status, age in years and sex.

Taken from cysteine to phenylalanine, the CDR3 has 18 residues. Just the 54-base CDR3 DNA is kept, in frame starting at base 1. The germline V gene sets CDR1 to MGHRA and CDR2 to YSYEKL. V is pruned by 0 bases and J by 2 bases, leaving 10 bases of the junction without a gene match. TCRbeta CDR3 regions were amplified from genomic DNA by means of the immunoSEQ Assay, a bias-controlled multiplex PCR. Per the source publication's procedure: The number of nucleated cells in each sample was estimated from the amplification of reference gene primers within the assay. To quantify the absolute abundance of each unique TCRbeta CDR3 rearrangement, sequence reads were collapsed and filtered. For each sample, productive Simpson clonality was calculated as the square root of Simpson's diversity index over productive rearrangements. Not all clones reach the TCRdb copy of this immuneACCESS table, which keeps in-frame sequences only. Checked studies attribute under half of the gap to unresolved V genes and leave the rest unexplained. The V and J calls and the clone size are those of that table, but D and trimming were determined from the DNA. In all, the sample holds under 30,000 clones, and more than 70% of those were seen once. The ten biggest clones cover about 9.2% of the sample.

Each collaborating institution followed its own protocols to collect whole blood in K2EDTA tubes. Collaborator samples were shipped for TCRbeta analysis as frozen whole blood, isolated PBMCs, or DNA extracted from either sample type. To note about this clone: Its specific antigen is unknown. One base away there is no much larger clone; base qualities are not given.

On the study overall, not on this receptor specifically: How much clinical and demographic metadata was included differed by source and by participant, and the metadata was provided uncurated.

This TCR was sampled from a man at least 80 years old with active COVID-19. The sequencing sample was made of peripheral blood. The chain is assembled from TRBV4-1 and TRBJ2-5; 9 nucleotides in the junction match TRBD2. DNA sequence: TGCGCCAGCAGCCAAGATCGGAGGATAGCGGGGGCTCAAGAGACCCAGTACTTC. Protein translation: CASSQDRRIAGAQETQYF.